The present entry profiles one T cell receptor beta chain with its context. These data are taken from a study of Graves' ophthalmopathy and Graves' hyperthyroidism. The V gene's germline CDR1 is MGHRA and CDR2 YSYEKL. The CDR3 is made up of 14 amino acids. The V end was cut by 1 base, the J end by 3 bases, with 10 bases between. Amplified TCR beta CDR3 regions were obtained using RNA transcripts as template. RT-PCR was first run with HTBI primers, then multiplex PCR in a second round. From the multiplex PCR reads, TCRdb called clonotypes with MiXCR, one entry per CDR3 protein. The sample lists 600,000 to 650,000 distinct CDR3 sequences; 22% were seen once. PBMCs were isolated from an approximately 9.4 ml sample of fresh peripheral blood.

The J gene is TRBJ2-7, the V gene TRBV4-1; D unclear. This clonotype originated in a woman younger than 30 with stable Graves' hyperthyroidism. Some clones in this sample may be carry-over from other donors' samples. The sample consisted of peripheral blood. CDR3 sequence reads: CASSQGPILYEQYF. The CDR3 bases are TGCGCCAGCAGCCAAGGACCCATTCTCTACGAGCAGTACTTC.